These T cell receptor beta chains were read from a single sample in a study of early T cells in non-severe SARS-CoV-2 infection. TCRdb re-analysed the 5' RACE reads in MiXCR, keeping a single row per CDR3 protein. The data hold under 60,000 distinct CDR3 sequences, with approximately 8% observed a single time. Material: whole blood. The receptor set was obtained from an adult who was a healthcare worker with PCR-confirmed SARS-CoV-2 infection or an uninfected control (not recorded which). The CDR3 runs from the conserved cysteine through the conserved F or W. A D gene is named only where the DNA matches it firmly. Some rows mark clone size as missing; the rest say once, few, many or name a class of expanded clone.

v_gene	d_gene	j_gene	abundance	CDR3nt	CDR3aa
TRBV5-4	TRBD1	TRBJ2-1	NA	TGTGCCAGCAGTAAAGAGTCGACAGGGCCCAATGAGCAGTTCTTC	CASSKESTGPNEQFF
TRBV4-1	TRBD1	TRBJ1-6	NA	TGCGCCAGCAGCCAAACGACAGGGACTGACTCCTACAATTCACCCCTCCACTTT	CASSQTTGTDSYNSPLHF
TRBV19	NA	TRBJ2-3	many	TGTGCCAGTACCCGGAGCGTTAGCACAGATACGCAGTATTTT	CASTRSVSTDTQYF
TRBV7-2	TRBD1	TRBJ2-7	many	TGTGCCAGCAGCCATGGACAGGTCGGCTACGAGCAGTACTTC	CASSHGQVGYEQYF
TRBV10-3	NA	TRBJ1-1	few	TGTGCCATCGGACAAATGAACACTGAAGCTTTCTTT	CAIGQMNTEAFF
TRBV9	TRBD2	TRBJ2-2	NA	TGTGCCAGCAGCGTAGGGGGACTAGCCAGAGGGACCGGGGAGCTGTTTTTT	CASSVGGLARGTGELFF
TRBV12-3/TRBV12-4	NA	TRBJ1-1	few	TGTGCCAGCAGTTTAGTTGACACTGAAGCTTTCTTT	CASSLVDTEAFF
TRBV9	TRBD1	TRBJ1-6	NA	TGTGCCAGCAGCGCCGACCGGGACAGGGGGTGGAGGGATTCACCCCTCCACTTT	CASSADRDRGWRDSPLHF
TRBV29-1	TRBD1	TRBJ1-4	many	TGCAGCGTCCCGACCACAGGGGAAGGGGGAAAACTGTTTTTT	CSVPTTGEGGKLFF
TRBV9	NA	TRBJ2-7	NA	TGTGCCAGCTCTCCGTCAGATATCTACGAGCAGTACTTC	CASSPSDIYEQYF
TRBV4-2	NA	TRBJ2-7	NA	TGTGCCAGCAGCCCGACTCGGGACGAGCAGTACTTC	CASSPTRDEQYF
TRBV20-1	NA	TRBJ2-4	many	TGCAGTGCTAGTATAAGTGGTAGGGCCAAAAACATTCAGTACTTC	CSASISGRAKNIQYF
TRBV7-2	TRBD2	TRBJ2-1	few	TGTGCCAGCAGCTCGGGACTAGCGGTCTCCTACAATGAGCAGTTCTTC	CASSSGLAVSYNEQFF
TRBV7-9	NA	TRBJ2-3	many	TGTGCCAGCAGCCCACGCGGAGCGGAGCTCTTGGGGACGCAGTATTTT	CASSPRGAELLGTQYF
TRBV7-7	NA	TRBJ2-5	NA	TGTGCTAGCAGCTTAGTAGAGGGGACCCAGTACTTC	CASSLVEGTQYF
TRBV29-1	NA	TRBJ1-5	many	TGCAGCGTTGTATGGGGGACGGGCAATCAGCCCCAGCATTTT	CSVVWGTGNQPQHF
TRBV20-1	NA	TRBJ2-1	few	TGCAGTGCTAGTTCGGGGGGCGTGCGAAATGAGCAGTTCTTC	CSASSGGVRNEQFF
TRBV3-1	NA	TRBJ1-3	NA	TGTGCCAGCAGCCAAGGGGTAGGGGGGCTCTCTGGAAACACCATATATTTT	CASSQGVGGLSGNTIYF
TRBV2	TRBD1	TRBJ1-5	few	TGTGCCAGCAGGGGGACAGGGACGACGGGCAATCAGCCCCAGCATTTT	CASRGTGTTGNQPQHF
TRBV18	NA	TRBJ2-5	few	TGTGCCAGCTCACCACAAAGGACGGAGGTGACCCAGTACTTC	CASSPQRTEVTQYF
TRBV20-1	NA	TRBJ2-5	many	TGCAGTGCTAGAGATCCTCCAGAGACCCAGTACTTC	CSARDPPETQYF
TRBV7-3	NA	TRBJ1-2	many	TGTGCCAGCAGCTTATTCGCAGATGCCTATGGCTACACCTTC	CASSLFADAYGYTF
TRBV20-1	TRBD2	TRBJ2-2	few	TGCAGTGCCGAACTAGCGGGGAGAACCGGGGAGCTGTTTTTT	CSAELAGRTGELFF
TRBV4-2	TRBD1	TRBJ1-2	few	TGTGCCAGCGGCCAACCGGGACAGGCAAACTATGGCTACACCTTC	CASGQPGQANYGYTF
TRBV7-9	TRBD2	TRBJ2-1	NA	TGTGCCAGCAGCTTAGTCATAAGCGGGGTCAGGAATGAGCAGTTCTTC	CASSLVISGVRNEQFF
TRBV12-3/TRBV12-4	TRBD2	TRBJ2-3	many	TGTGCCAGCAGTTCTAGCGGGAGGGCGAATACGCAGTATTTT	CASSSSGRANTQYF
TRBV10-1	NA	TRBJ1-2	NA	TGCGCCAGCAGTGAGTCGAGACAGGACCACTATGGCTACACCTTC	CASSESRQDHYGYTF
TRBV7-9	TRBD1	TRBJ2-3	many	TGTGCCAGCAGTATCAGTGGACAGGCCACAGATACGCAGTATTTT	CASSISGQATDTQYF
TRBV28	TRBD2	TRBJ2-7	NA	TGTGCCAGCAGCTCCGGGGGGAAGAAGGACGAGCAGTACTTC	CASSSGGKKDEQYF
TRBV12-2	NA	TRBJ1-1	few	TGTGCAAGTCGCCTGCACGGTAGAGTGTACACTGAAGCTTTCTTT	CASRLHGRVYTEAFF
TRBV2	NA	TRBJ2-4	few	TGTGCCAGCAGTGACCAAGGAAATCTAGCCAAAAACATTCAGTACTTC	CASSDQGNLAKNIQYF
TRBV7-9	NA	TRBJ2-2	many	TGTGCCAGCAGCCCCAGGCTGGCGGGGAAATCCGGGGAGCTGTTTTTT	CASSPRLAGKSGELFF
TRBV14	NA	TRBJ2-3	NA	TGTGCCAGCAGCCAACTACAGGGAGATACGCAGTATTTT	CASSQLQGDTQYF
TRBV9	TRBD2	TRBJ2-1	many	TGTGCCAGCAGCGGCGTACTAGCGGGAGGTAGTAATGAGCAGTTCTTC	CASSGVLAGGSNEQFF
TRBV10-3	TRBD1	TRBJ2-3	once	TGTGCCATCAGTGAGCCAGGGGACAGTAGCACAGATACGCAGTATTTT	CAISEPGDSSTDTQYF
TRBV6-5	TRBD1	TRBJ1-2	NA	TGTGCCAGCTGCCGGGACAGGGCGGAATATGGCTACACCTTC	CASCRDRAEYGYTF
TRBV27	NA	TRBJ2-7	many	TGTGCCAGCAGTTTAAAGCCCCGCTCCTACGAGCAGTACTTC	CASSLKPRSYEQYF
TRBV27	NA	TRBJ1-2	few	TGTGCCAGCAGTTTAGTGTTCCCCGCCCGGGGCTACACCTTC	CASSLVFPARGYTF
TRBV14	NA	TRBJ1-3	NA	TGTGCCAGCAGCCCTCTTAGAGGGGGGCAAGGAAACACCATATATTTT	CASSPLRGGQGNTIYF
TRBV2	NA	TRBJ2-1	many	TGTGCCAGCAGGCCAACTACCTCCGTTTACAATGAGCAGTTCTTC	CASRPTTSVYNEQFF
TRBV4-3	NA	TRBJ2-7	few	TGCGCCAGCAGCCAAGCACATACCTCCTACGAGCAGTACTTC	CASSQAHTSYEQYF
TRBV4-2	NA	TRBJ2-7	few	TGTGCCAGCAGCCAAGATCTAGCTAAAGAGCAGTACTTC	CASSQDLAKEQYF
TRBV14	NA	TRBJ2-7	NA	TGTGCCAGCAGCCAATCGTTAACTACGAGCTCCTACGAGCAGTACTTC	CASSQSLTTSSYEQYF
TRBV9	NA	TRBJ1-6	many	TGTGCCAGCAGTCCGAGTGGGGACTATAATTCACCCCTCCACTTT	CASSPSGDYNSPLHF
TRBV11-2	TRBD1	TRBJ2-5	NA	TGTGCCAGCAGCTCCACAGGGGGTCAAGAGACCCAGTACTTC	CASSSTGGQETQYF
TRBV11-2	NA	TRBJ2-1	few	TGTGCCAGCAGCTTAACAAATGAGCAGTTCTTC	CASSLTNEQFF
TRBV11-3	NA	TRBJ2-3	many	TGTGCCAGCAGCTTTGGGCCTGGGTACCCAGATACGCAGTTTTTT	CASSFGPGYPDTQFF
TRBV28	TRBD1	TRBJ2-1	many	TGTGCCAGCAGTTTTTACAGGGGTTCCTACAATGAGCAGTTCTTC	CASSFYRGSYNEQFF
TRBV5-4	NA	TRBJ2-1	many	TGTGCCAGCAGCTTAGTAGGGAACAATGAGCAGTTCTTC	CASSLVGNNEQFF
TRBV6-2/TRBV6-3	TRBD1	TRBJ1-1	NA	TGTGCCAGCAGTCACTCTTCAGGGGGTCAGGACACTGAAGCTTTCTTT	CASSHSSGGQDTEAFF
TRBV7-3	NA	TRBJ1-1	many	TGTGCCAGCAGCTTAAGCAGTGAGGGCAGAAACACTGAAGCTTTCTTT	CASSLSSEGRNTEAFF
TRBV7-2	NA	TRBJ2-3	NA	TGTGCCAGCAGCCCAGACGCCGAAGGCACAGATACGCAGTATTTT	CASSPDAEGTDTQYF
TRBV20-1	TRBD2	TRBJ2-7	few	TGCAGTGCCAGGGGCCTAGCGGGAGCCTGGGACGAGCAGTACTTC	CSARGLAGAWDEQYF
TRBV9	NA	TRBJ2-1	NA	TGTGCCAGCAGCGTCCCCTGGTTCTTC	CASSVPWFF
TRBV6-6	NA	TRBJ2-4	NA	TGTGCCAGCATACAGGATTGGACTTTTGGGAAAAACATTCAGTACTTC	CASIQDWTFGKNIQYF
TRBV6-1	TRBD1	TRBJ1-2	few	TGTGCCAGCAGGGGATACCACGCAGGGGGCCGGGATGGCTACACCTTC	CASRGYHAGGRDGYTF
TRBV20-1	NA	TRBJ2-7	few	TGCAGTGCTATAAGCGGCGGCGCGACTGGGGAGCAGTACTTC	CSAISGGATGEQYF
TRBV7-3	NA	TRBJ1-1	many	TGTGCCAGCAGCCTCTACTCGACGGGGAACACTGAAGCTTTCTTT	CASSLYSTGNTEAFF
TRBV12-3/TRBV12-4	NA	TRBJ1-6	many	TGTGCCAGCAGGCTAGGGCCCGATTCACCCCTCCACTTT	CASRLGPDSPLHF